The 18 T cell receptor beta chains given below trace back to one sample, sequenced in a study of shared clonotypes between healthy human individuals. The assay was immunoSEQ multiplex PCR, and TCRdb's table has in-frame clones only and misses some. The data show some 380,000 clones, with around 96% seen just once and about 0.34% held by the top ten. The sample was memory CD8+ T cells sorted from blood. Sample subset: CD45RO+ cells pooled with CCR7-negative TemRA cells. Source of these receptors: a man between 25 and 39 years old in good health.

This chain connects TRBV27 to TRBJ2-7; 12 bases fit TRBD2. Trimming took 3 bases from V and 1 from J; bases not matched to a gene: 7. The CDR3 consists of 17 residues. Per germline, CDR1 MNHEY and CDR2 SMNVEV (reference sequence). The CDR3: CASSFQGLAGSSYEQYF. CDR3 sequence (DNA): TGTGCCAGCAGTTTCCAAGGACTAGCGGGAAGTTCCTACGAGCAGTACTTC.

This chain links TRBV4-1 with TRBJ2-5; TRBD2 is a possible D gene (6 bases). The CDR3 has 15 amino acids. Germline CDR1 and CDR2: MGHRA and YSYEKL. V was cut by 2 bases and J by 5 bases, with 15 bases left in between. DNA for the CDR3: TGCGCCAGCAGCCAAATGGCGGGATCTATGGAGACCCAGTACTTC. As protein: CASSQMAGSMETQYF.

The CDR3 region is CASSVAGYTEAFF. In DNA, the CDR3 is TGTGCCAGCAGTGTGGCAGGGTACACTGAAGCTTTCTTT. The chain carries TRBV6-1 and TRBJ1-1; TRBD1 might be the D (5 bases). Trimming took 4 bases from V and 3 from J, leaving 9 bases between them. The CDR3 loop spans 13 amino acids. Germline values: CDR1 MNHNS, CDR2 SASEGT.

The V and J genes are TRBV7-9 and TRBJ2-7, with 9 positions matching TRBD1. The V segment lost 0 bases and the J segment 2 bases; nucleotides outside the gene matches: 5. The CDR3 length is 16 residues. CDR1 is SEHNR, CDR2 FQNEAQ, per germline (reference sequence). CDR3 sequence (DNA): TGTGCCAGCAGCTTAGCTACCGGGACAGGGACCTACGAGCAGTACTTC. It specifies CASSLATGTGTYEQYF. The full variable domain, its missing parts supplied by reference TRBV7-9 and TRBJ2-7, is DTGVSQNPRHKITKRGQNVTFRCDPISEHNRLYWYRQTLGQGPEFLTYFQNEAQLEKSRLLSDRFSAERPKGSFSTLEIQRTEQGDSAMYLCASSLATGTGTYEQYFGPGTRLTVT.

The chain joins TRBV27 to TRBJ1-2, with D perhaps TRBD1 (5 bases). CDR1 is MNHEY, CDR2 SMNVEV, per germline (reference sequence). The CDR3 contains 14 residues. V dropped 3 bases and J dropped 7 bases, with 15 bases sitting between them. The chain's CDR3 is CASSFGRDPFGYTF. The DNA for the CDR3 is TGTGCCAGCAGTTTTGGGAGGGACCCCTTTGGCTACACCTTC.

The chain is built from TRBV30 and TRBJ2-1; D is undetermined. CDR1 and CDR2 from the germline V gene are GTSNPN and SVGIG (reference sequence). CDR3 length: 11 amino acids. V dropped 3 bases and J dropped 10 bases, with 10 bases sitting between them. The CDR3 loop is CAWSNNREQFF. CDR3 nucleotide sequence: TGTGCCTGGAGCAATAATAGGGAGCAGTTCTTC. The entire variable domain, with the rest obtained from reference TRBV30 and TRBJ2-1, is as follows: SQTIHQWPATLVQPVGSPLSLECTVEGTSNPNLYWYRQAAGRGLQLLFYSVGIGQISSEVPQNLSASRPQDRQFILSSKKLLLSDSGFYLCAWSNNREQFFGPGTRLTVL.

This clone showed up just once. This chain joins TRBV7-9 and TRBJ2-5; no reliable D call. Germline CDR1 SEHNR, CDR2 FQNEAQ (reference sequence). This CDR3 is built from 14 residues. The germline V and J ends were trimmed by 5 bases and 4 bases, with 14 bases remaining between them. The CDR3 is CASSQQTIVETQYF. CDR3 DNA: TGTGCCAGCAGCCAACAGACGATAGTAGAGACCCAGTACTTC. The entire variable domain, with the rest obtained from reference TRBV7-9 and TRBJ2-5, is as follows: DTGVSQNPRHKITKRGQNVTFRCDPISEHNRLYWYRQTLGQGPEFLTYFQNEAQLEKSRLLSDRFSAERPKGSFSTLEIQRTEQGDSAMYLCASSQQTIVETQYFGPGTRLLVL.

The gene calls are TRBV7-2 and TRBJ2-5; 8 bases line up with TRBD1. Germline values: CDR1 SGHTA, CDR2 FQGNSA. Trimming at V came to 1 base and at J to 7 bases, leaving 11 bases not matched to a gene. There are 16 residues in the CDR3. The CDR3 protein is CASSLEGTGVKATQYF. The CDR3 coding sequence is TGTGCCAGCAGCTTAGAGGGGACAGGAGTTAAGGCGACCCAGTACTTC.

The chain couples TRBV18 to TRBJ2-3; possibly TRBD1 for D (8 bases). The length of the CDR3 is 14 residues. The V and J ends lost 4 bases and 5 bases respectively, with 13 bases between them. Germline V gives CDR1 KGHSH, CDR2 LQKENI. CDR3: CASSRNRGGDTQYF. In DNA, the CDR3 is TGTGCCAGCTCACGCAACAGGGGGGGAGATACGCAGTATTTT.

As regards this clone: At the DNA level, this CDR3 is encoded by other sequences in the same sample as well. The chain has TRBV9 and TRBJ2-3; no definite D call. There are 12 residues in the CDR3. Germline lookup yields CDR1 SGDLS and CDR2 YYNGEE. V was clipped by 2 bases and J by 4 bases, with 5 bases between them. The CDR3 is CASSVGADTQYF. DNA of the CDR3: TGTGCCAGCAGCGTTGGGGCAGATACGCAGTATTTT.

The J gene is TRBJ1-1, the V gene TRBV6-5; 10 bases line up with TRBD1. After removal of 2 bases from V and 6 bases from J, the junction contained 3 bases not matched to a gene. Germline assignment: CDR1 MNHEY and CDR2 SVGAGI. The CDR3 is 14 amino acids. CDR3 in amino acids: CASSYGDRGAEAFF. CDR3 nucleotide sequence: TGTGCCAGCAGTTACGGGGACAGGGGCGCTGAAGCTTTCTTT.

The chain couples TRBV2 to TRBJ2-7; 9 nucleotides line up with TRBD2. Germline CDR1 and CDR2: SNHLY and FYNNEI. V shed 4 bases and J 1 base; nucleotides not matched to a gene: 5. CDR3 length equals 15 residues. CDR3 region: CASSASGTLSYEQYF. The CDR3, as DNA: TGTGCCAGCAGTGCTAGCGGGACGCTATCCTACGAGCAGTACTTC.

V and J are TRBV7-2 and TRBJ2-5; 10 bases are shared with TRBD2. This CDR3 is built from 15 residues. V lost 6 bases, J lost 5 bases, and 9 bases stayed unmatched. Germline values: CDR1 SGHTA, CDR2 FQGNSA. Here the CDR3 reads CASSSRAGGGETQYF. In DNA, the CDR3 is TGTGCCAGCAGTTCTCGAGCGGGAGGGGGGGAGACCCAGTACTTC.

The chain links TRBV10-3 to TRBJ1-3, with a possible D match to TRBD1 (5 bases). Trimming took 0 bases from V and 4 from J, leaving 10 bases between them. Per germline, CDR1 ENHRY and CDR2 SYGVKD. The CDR3 spans 15 residues. In DNA form, the CDR3 reads TGTGCCATCAGTGAGTCGAAGGGGCAGGGAAACACCATATATTTT. Amino acids: CAISESKGQGNTIYF.

The rearrangement uses TRBV29-1 and TRBJ2-1; D remains unclear. The germline gives CDR1 SQVTM, CDR2 ANQGSEA. The CDR3 length is 12 residues. V was pared by 3 bases and J by 6 bases, with 9 bases between. In DNA form, the CDR3 reads TGCAGCGTTGATAGTTTAGGCAATGAGCAGTTCTTC. This gives the protein CSVDSLGNEQFF.

The rearrangement uses TRBV28 and TRBJ2-7; 7 bases are shared with TRBD1. Trimming cost V 6 bases and J 3 bases; bases outside gene matches: 8. Germline CDR1 and CDR2: MDHEN and SYDVKM. This CDR3 region has 14 residues. For the CDR3, the DNA is TGTGCCAGCAGACCCGGGACAGTTTTCTACGAGCAGTACTTC. Protein product: CASRPGTVFYEQYF.

The genes are TRBV7-9 and TRBJ2-3; no clear D gene. Trimming pared 5 bases from V and 5 bases from J, leaving 11 bases between. CDR3 length: 13 residues. Per the germline V gene, CDR1 is SEHNR and CDR2 is FQNEAQ (reference sequence). The CDR3 region is CASSPKQKDTQYF. For the CDR3, the DNA is TGTGCCAGCAGCCCGAAACAGAAAGATACGCAGTATTTT.

Points on this clone: Other DNA sequences in this specimen translate into the identical CDR3. The gene calls are TRBV2 and TRBJ2-1; TRBD2 matches 13 bases. CDR1 SNHLY and CDR2 FYNNEI come from the germline V gene. The CDR3 spans 15 residues. V trimming: 4 bases; J trimming: 3 bases; junction bases outside the gene matches: 0. CDR3 loop: CASSGTSGSYNEQFF. In DNA, the CDR3 is TGTGCCAGCAGTGGGACTAGCGGGAGCTACAATGAGCAGTTCTTC.